This T cell receptor (beta chain) was retrieved from a study of blood T cell repertoires in COVID-19. Seattle patient enrollment occurred during active infection, with longitudinal follow-up thereafter. This clone occurred a few times. Germline V gene lookup returns CDR1 SGHRS and CDR2 YFSETQ. V dropped 5 bases and J dropped 0; count of bases not matched to a gene: 5. The CDR3 runs to 14 residues. Study processing details: The assay estimated nucleated cells by amplifying reference gene primers. TCRdb keeps only in-frame clones here, not all; method: immunoSEQ multiplex PCR. That table is the source of V, J and clone size, and D and trimming were worked out from the DNA. The top ten clones hold roughly a tenth of a sample with about 240,000 clones, more than 85% of them seen once.

The chain recombines TRBV5-1 with TRBJ2-7; 7 nucleotides line up with TRBD1. The sequenced sample consisted of peripheral blood. This TCR derives from a woman between 50 and 59 years old with COVID-19, enrolled during active disease. The CDR3 loop is CASSLRDSSYEQYF. The CDR3 coding sequence is TGCGCCAGCAGTCTCCGGGACAGCTCCTACGAGCAGTACTTC. Full variable domain (outside the CDR3, taken from reference TRBV5-1 and TRBJ2-7): KAGVTQTPRYLIKTRGQQVTLSCSPISGHRSVSWYQQTPGQGLQFLFEYFSETQRNKGNFPGRFSGRQFSNSRSEMNVSTLELGDSALYLCASSLRDSSYEQYFGPGTRLTVT.